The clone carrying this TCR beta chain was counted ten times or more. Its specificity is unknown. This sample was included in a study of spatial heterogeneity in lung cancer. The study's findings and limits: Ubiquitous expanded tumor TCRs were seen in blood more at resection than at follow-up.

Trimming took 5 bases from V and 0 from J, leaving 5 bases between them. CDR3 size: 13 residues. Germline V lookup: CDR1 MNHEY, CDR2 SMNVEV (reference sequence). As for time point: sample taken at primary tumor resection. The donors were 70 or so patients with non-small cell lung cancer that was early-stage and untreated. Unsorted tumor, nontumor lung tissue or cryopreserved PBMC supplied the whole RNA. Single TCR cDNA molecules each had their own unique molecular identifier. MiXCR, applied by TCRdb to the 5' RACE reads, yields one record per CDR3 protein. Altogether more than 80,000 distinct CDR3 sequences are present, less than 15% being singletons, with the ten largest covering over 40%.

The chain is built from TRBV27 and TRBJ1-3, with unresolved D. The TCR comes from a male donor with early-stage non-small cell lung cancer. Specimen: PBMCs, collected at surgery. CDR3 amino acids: CASSLHSGNTIYF. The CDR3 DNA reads TGTGCCAGCAGTCTACACTCTGGAAACACCATATATTTT.